This T cell receptor beta chain appears in the sequencing data of a study of blood T cell repertoires in COVID-19. Germline CDR1 reads MNHNY; CDR2 reads SVGAGI (reference sequence). V dropped 8 bases and J dropped 1 base, with 11 bases sitting between them. CDR3 length: 13 residues. A single count supports this clone. Authors' analysis steps: Amplifying reference gene primers gave estimates of nucleated cell counts. Clones were sequenced by immunoSEQ multiplex PCR, and TCRdb holds only the in-frame ones, with some missing. V, J and clone size reflect that table, while D and trimming were determined from the DNA. The data hold 170,000 or so clones, with approximately 83% observed a single time.

The chain is built from TRBV6-6 and TRBJ1-1; D unresolved. This sequence was found in a human donor in a cohort sampled during active COVID-19. Material for sequencing was peripheral blood. CDR3 amino acids: CASFGRTNTEAFF. The CDR3, as DNA: TGTGCCAGCTTCGGGAGGACGAACACTGAAGCTTTCTTT.